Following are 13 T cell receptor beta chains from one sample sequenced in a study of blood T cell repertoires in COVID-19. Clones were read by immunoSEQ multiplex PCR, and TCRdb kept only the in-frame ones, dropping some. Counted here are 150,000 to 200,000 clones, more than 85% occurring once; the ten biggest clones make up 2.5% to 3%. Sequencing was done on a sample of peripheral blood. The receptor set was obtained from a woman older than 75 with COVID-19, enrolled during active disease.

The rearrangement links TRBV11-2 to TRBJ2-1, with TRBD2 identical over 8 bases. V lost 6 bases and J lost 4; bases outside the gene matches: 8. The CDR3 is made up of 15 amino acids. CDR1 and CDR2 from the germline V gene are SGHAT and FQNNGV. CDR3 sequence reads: CASSLIAGLYNEQFF. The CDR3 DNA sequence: TGTGCCAGCAGTTTAATAGCGGGACTATACAATGAGCAGTTCTTC.

CDR3 sequence: CASSLQGLSGNTIYF. CDR3 DNA sequence: TGTGCCAGCAGTTTACAGGGCCTCTCTGGAAACACCATATATTTT. This chain connects TRBV6-5 to TRBJ1-3; D is perhaps TRBD1 (6 bases). V was cut by 4 bases and J by 0 bases, with 10 bases left in between. Germline loops: CDR1 MNHEY, CDR2 SVGAGI. The CDR3 consists of 15 residues.

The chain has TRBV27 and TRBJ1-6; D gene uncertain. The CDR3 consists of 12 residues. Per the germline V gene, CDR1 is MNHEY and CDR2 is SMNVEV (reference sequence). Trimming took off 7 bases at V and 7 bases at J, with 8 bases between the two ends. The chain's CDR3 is CASKQLNSPLHF. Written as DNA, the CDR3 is TGTGCCAGCAAACAGCTGAATTCACCCCTCCACTTT.

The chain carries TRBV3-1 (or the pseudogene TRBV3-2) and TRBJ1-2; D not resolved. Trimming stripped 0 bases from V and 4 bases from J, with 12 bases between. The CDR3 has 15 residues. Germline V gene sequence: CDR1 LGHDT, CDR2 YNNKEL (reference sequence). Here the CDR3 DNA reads TGTGCCAGCAGCCAAGATCTTCGAGGAGTCTATGGCTACACCTTC. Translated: CASSQDLRGVYGYTF.

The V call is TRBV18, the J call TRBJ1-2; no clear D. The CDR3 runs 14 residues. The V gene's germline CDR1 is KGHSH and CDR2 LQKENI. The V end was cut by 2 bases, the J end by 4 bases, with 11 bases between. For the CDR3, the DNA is TGTGCCAGCTCACCAGAGGCGGCGGGCTATGGCTACACCTTC. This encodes CASSPEAAGYGYTF. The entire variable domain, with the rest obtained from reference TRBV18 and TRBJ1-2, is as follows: NAGVMQNPRHLVRRRGQEARLRCSPMKGHSHVYWYRQLPEEGLKFMVYLQKENIIDESGMPKERFSAEFPKEGPSILRIQQVVRGDSAAYFCASSPEAAGYGYTFGSGTRLTVV.

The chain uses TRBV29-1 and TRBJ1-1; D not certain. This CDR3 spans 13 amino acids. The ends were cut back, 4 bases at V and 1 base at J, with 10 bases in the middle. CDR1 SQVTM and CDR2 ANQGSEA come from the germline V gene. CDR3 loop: CSVARAQNTEAFF. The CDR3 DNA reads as TGCAGCGTTGCGAGGGCCCAGAACACTGAAGCTTTCTTT.

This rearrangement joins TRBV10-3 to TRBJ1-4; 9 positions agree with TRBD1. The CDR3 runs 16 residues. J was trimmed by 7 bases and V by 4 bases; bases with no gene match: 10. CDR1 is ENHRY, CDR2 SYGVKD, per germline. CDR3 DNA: TGTGCCATCAGTGCCGGTGTCGGGACAGGGTTTGAAAAACTGTTTTTT. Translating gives CAISAGVGTGFEKLFF.

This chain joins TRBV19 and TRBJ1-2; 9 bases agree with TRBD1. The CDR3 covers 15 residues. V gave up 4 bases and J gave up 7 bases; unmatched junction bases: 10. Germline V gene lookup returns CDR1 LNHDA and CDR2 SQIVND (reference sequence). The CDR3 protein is CASSTGTGNVGGYTF. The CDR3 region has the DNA TGTGCCAGTAGTACCGGGACAGGGAATGTAGGTGGCTACACCTTC.

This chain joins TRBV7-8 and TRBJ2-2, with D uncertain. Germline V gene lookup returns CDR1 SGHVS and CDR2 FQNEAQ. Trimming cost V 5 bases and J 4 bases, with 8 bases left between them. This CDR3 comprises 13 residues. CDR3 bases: TGTGCCAGCAGCCTCGGTTCCACCGGGGAGCTGTTTTTT. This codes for CASSLGSTGELFF.

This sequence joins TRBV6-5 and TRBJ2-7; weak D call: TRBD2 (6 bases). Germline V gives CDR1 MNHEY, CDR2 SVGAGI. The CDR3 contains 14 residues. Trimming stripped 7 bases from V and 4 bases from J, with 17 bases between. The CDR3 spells CASTQGPAGYEQYF. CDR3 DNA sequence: TGTGCCAGCACCCAGGGCCCGGCGGGATACGAGCAGTACTTC.

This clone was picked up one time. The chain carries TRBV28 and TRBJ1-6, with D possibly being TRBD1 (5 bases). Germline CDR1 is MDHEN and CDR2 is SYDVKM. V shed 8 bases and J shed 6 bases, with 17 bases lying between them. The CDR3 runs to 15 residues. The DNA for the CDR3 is TGTGCCAGCCTCATAGGGGCCGGGTCTAATTCACCCCTCCACTTT. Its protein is CASLIGAGSNSPLHF.

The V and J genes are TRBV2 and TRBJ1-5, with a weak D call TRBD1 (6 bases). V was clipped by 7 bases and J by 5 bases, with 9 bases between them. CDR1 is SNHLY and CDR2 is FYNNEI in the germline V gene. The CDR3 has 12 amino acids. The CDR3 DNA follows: TGTGCCAGCACCGAGGGGGATCAGCCCCAGCATTTT. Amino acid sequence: CASTEGDQPQHF.

The CDR3 protein is CATSDAYPTGSSTDTQYF. The DNA for the CDR3 is TGTGCCACCAGTGATGCCTACCCGACAGGGAGTAGCACAGATACGCAGTATTTT. This rearrangement joins TRBV24-1 to TRBJ2-3, with TRBD1 matching over 7 bases. Trimming removed 3 bases from V and 0 bases from J; junction bases left unmatched: 11. This CDR3 is built from 18 residues. The germline V gene encodes CDR1 KGHDR and CDR2 SFDVKD.